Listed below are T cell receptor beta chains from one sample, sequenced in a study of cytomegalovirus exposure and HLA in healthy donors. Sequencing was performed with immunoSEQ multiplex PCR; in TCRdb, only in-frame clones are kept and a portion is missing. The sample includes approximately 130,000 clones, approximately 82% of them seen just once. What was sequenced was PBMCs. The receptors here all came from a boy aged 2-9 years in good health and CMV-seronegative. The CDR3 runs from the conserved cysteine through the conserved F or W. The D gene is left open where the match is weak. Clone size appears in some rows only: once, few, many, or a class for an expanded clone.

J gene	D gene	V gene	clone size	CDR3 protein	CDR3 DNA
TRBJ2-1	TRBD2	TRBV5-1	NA	CASSFARSGGFYNEQFF	TGCGCCAGCAGCTTTGCTCGGAGCGGGGGTTTTTACAATGAGCAGTTCTTC
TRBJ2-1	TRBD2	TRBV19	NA	CASSIGLAGDEQFF	TGTGCCAGTAGTATCGGGCTAGCGGGCGATGAGCAGTTCTTC
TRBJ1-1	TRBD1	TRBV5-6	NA	CASSSTGVTEAFF	TGTGCCAGCAGCTCAACAGGGGTAACTGAAGCTTTCTTT
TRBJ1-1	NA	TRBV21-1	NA	CASSKEKQGTEAFF	TGTGCCAGCAGCAAAGAGAAACAGGGCACTGAAGCTTTCTTT
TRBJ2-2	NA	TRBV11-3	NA	CASSLQFTGELFF	TGTGCCAGCAGCCTACAGTTTACCGGGGAGCTGTTTTTT
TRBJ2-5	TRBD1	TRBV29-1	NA	CSVWTGDKETQYF	TGCAGCGTTTGGACAGGGGACAAAGAGACCCAGTACTTC
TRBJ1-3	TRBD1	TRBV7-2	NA	CASSLQQGVSSGNTIYF	TGTGCCAGCAGCTTACAGCAGGGGGTGTCCTCTGGAAACACCATATATTTT
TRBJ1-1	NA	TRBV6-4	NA	CASAAGTGKAFF	TGTGCCAGCGCGGCCGGGACTGGGAAAGCTTTCTTT
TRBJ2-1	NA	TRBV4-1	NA	CASSQEAYEQFF	TGCGCCAGCAGCCAAGAAGCCTATGAGCAGTTCTTC
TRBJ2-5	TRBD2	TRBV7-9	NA	CASSSRGDFQETQYF	TGTGCCAGCAGCTCCCGGGGGGACTTCCAAGAGACCCAGTACTTC
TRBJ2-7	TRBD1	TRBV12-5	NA	CASGLGNRGYEQYF	TGTGCTAGTGGTTTGGGGAACAGGGGTTACGAGCAGTACTTC
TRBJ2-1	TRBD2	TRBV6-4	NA	CASSRGGTVHEQFF	TGTGCCAGCTCCCGGGGGGGGACGGTGCATGAGCAGTTCTTC
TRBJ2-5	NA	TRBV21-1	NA	CASSFAGVAPQETQYF	TGTGCCAGCAGTTTCGCGGGAGTAGCGCCACAAGAGACCCAGTACTTC
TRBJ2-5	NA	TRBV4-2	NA	CASSQGELGEKETQYF	TGTGCCAGCAGCCAAGGGGAATTAGGGGAAAAAGAGACCCAGTACTTC
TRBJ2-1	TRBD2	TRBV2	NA	CASSLRLATTSYNEQFF	TGTGCCAGCAGTTTAAGACTAGCGACCACCTCCTACAATGAGCAGTTCTTC
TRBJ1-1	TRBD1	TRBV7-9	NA	CASRYPPGTGGVNTEAFF	TGTGCCAGCAGATATCCGCCCGGGACAGGGGGCGTGAACACTGAAGCTTTCTTT
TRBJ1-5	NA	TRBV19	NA	CASSIVTSDSNQPQHF	TGTGCCAGTAGTATAGTAACATCAGATAGCAATCAGCCCCAGCATTTT
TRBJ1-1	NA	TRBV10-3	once	CAISGDSSGGAFF	TGTGCCATCAGCGGGGACTCATCCGGGGGGGCTTTCTTT
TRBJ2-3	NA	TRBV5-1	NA	CASSLLEVTDTQYF	TGCGCCAGCAGCTTGTTAGAGGTCACAGATACGCAGTATTTT
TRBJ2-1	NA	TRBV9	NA	CASSVLGDSYNEQFF	TGTGCCAGCAGCGTACTAGGGGACTCCTACAATGAGCAGTTCTTC
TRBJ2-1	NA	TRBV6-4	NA	CASSEYSSQDSYNEQFF	TGTGCCAGCAGTGAATACTCTAGCCAGGACTCCTACAATGAGCAGTTCTTC
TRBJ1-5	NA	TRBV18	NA	CASSPVQGAQPQHF	TGTGCCAGCTCACCCGTTCAGGGCGCTCAGCCCCAGCATTTT
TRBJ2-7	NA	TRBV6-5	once	CASSFGAGGSYEQYF	TGTGCCAGCAGTTTTGGAGCTGGGGGGTCCTACGAGCAGTACTTC
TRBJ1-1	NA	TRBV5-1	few	CASSLTGMPEAFF	TGCGCCAGCAGCTTAACAGGGATGCCTGAAGCTTTCTTT
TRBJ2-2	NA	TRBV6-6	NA	CASKSTGTKGELFF	TGTGCCAGCAAATCTACAGGGACTAAGGGGGAGCTGTTTTTT
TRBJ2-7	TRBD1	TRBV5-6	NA	CASSADRDRVVYEQYF	TGTGCCAGCAGCGCGGACCGGGACAGGGTCGTTTACGAGCAGTACTTC
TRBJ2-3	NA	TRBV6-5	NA	CASSYKDTQYF	TGTGCCAGCAGTTATAAAGATACGCAGTATTTT
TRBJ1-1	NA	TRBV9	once	CASSATGVATEAFF	TGTGCCAGCAGCGCAACAGGAGTGGCCACTGAAGCTTTCTTT
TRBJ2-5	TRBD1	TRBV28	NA	CASRQTGGGNGETQYF	TGTGCCAGCAGACAAACAGGGGGCGGCAATGGAGAGACCCAGTACTTC
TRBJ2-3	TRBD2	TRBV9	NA	CASSVEGGGLTDTQYF	TGTGCCAGCAGCGTAGAAGGCGGGGGGCTCACAGATACGCAGTATTTT
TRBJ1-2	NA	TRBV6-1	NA	CASSAPGFTNYGYTF	TGTGCCAGCAGTGCCCCAGGGTTTACTAACTATGGCTACACCTTC
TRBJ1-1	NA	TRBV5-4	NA	CASSPSNWNTEAFF	TGTGCCAGCAGCCCCTCAAACTGGAACACTGAAGCTTTCTTT
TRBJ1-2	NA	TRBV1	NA	CTSSQEVRGRSSSGYTF	TGCACCAGCAGCCAGGAGGTCAGGGGGCGAAGTTCCTCTGGCTACACCTTC
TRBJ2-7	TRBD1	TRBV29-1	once	CSAGDSLFSYEQCF	TGCAGCGCCGGGGACAGCCTCTTCTCCTACGAGCAGTGCTTC
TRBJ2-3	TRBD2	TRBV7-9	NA	CASSLLAGGRSDTQYF	TGTGCCAGCAGCTTGCTGGCGGGAGGCAGATCAGATACGCAGTATTTT
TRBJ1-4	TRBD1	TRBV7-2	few	CASSPAGGEKLFF	TGTGCCAGCAGCCCCGCAGGGGGAGAAAAACTGTTTTTT
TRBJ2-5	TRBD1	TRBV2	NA	CASLDRGETQYF	TGTGCCAGCCTGGACAGGGGGGAGACCCAGTACTTC
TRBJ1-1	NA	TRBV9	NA	CASSVDARDTEAFF	TGTGCCAGCAGCGTAGACGCCAGGGACACTGAAGCTTTCTTT
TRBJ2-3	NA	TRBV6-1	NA	CASSEVHGDFGYF	TGTGCCAGCAGTGAAGTTCACGGGGACTTCGGGTATTTT
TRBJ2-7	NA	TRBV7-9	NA	CASSLALRGPSYEQYF	TGTGCCAGCAGCTTAGCGTTGCGGGGGCCCTCCTACGAGCAGTACTTC
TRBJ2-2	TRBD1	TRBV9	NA	CASSSWTGPNTGELFF	TGTGCCAGCAGCTCTTGGACAGGGCCCAACACCGGGGAGCTGTTTTTT
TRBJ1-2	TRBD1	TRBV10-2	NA	CASSPGGYIDYGYTF	TGCGCCAGCAGCCCAGGGGGGTATATCGACTATGGCTACACCTTC
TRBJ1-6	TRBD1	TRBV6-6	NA	CASSFRDRNNSPLHF	TGTGCCAGCAGTTTCCGGGACAGAAATAATTCACCCCTCCACTTT
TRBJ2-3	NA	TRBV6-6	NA	CASVLVRGADTQYF	TGTGCCAGCGTATTGGTCCGGGGTGCAGATACGCAGTATTTT
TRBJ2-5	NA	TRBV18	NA	CASSPGVRGIVLETQYF	TGTGCCAGCTCACCCGGCGTCCGCGGGATCGTTCTGGAGACCCAGTACTTC
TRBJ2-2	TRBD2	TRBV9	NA	CASSRSGSYPNTGELFF	TGTGCCAGCAGCCGTAGCGGGAGCTACCCGAACACCGGGGAGCTGTTTTTT
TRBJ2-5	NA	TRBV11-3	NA	CASSRDTQETQYF	TGTGCCAGCTCTCGGGACACGCAAGAGACCCAGTACTTC
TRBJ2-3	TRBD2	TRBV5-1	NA	CASSQKTSGLVQYF	TGCGCCAGCAGCCAGAAGACTAGCGGGTTGGTGCAGTATTTT
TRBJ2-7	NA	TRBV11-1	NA	CASSSWGESYEQYF	TGTGCCAGCAGCTCTTGGGGAGAGTCCTACGAGCAGTACTTC
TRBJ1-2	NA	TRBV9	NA	CASSVGGSEYGYTF	TGTGCCAGCAGCGTAGGAGGCAGTGAGTATGGCTACACCTTC
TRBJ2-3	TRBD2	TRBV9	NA	CASTTSGRAGTDTQYF	TGTGCCAGCACGACTAGCGGGAGGGCGGGCACAGATACGCAGTATTTT